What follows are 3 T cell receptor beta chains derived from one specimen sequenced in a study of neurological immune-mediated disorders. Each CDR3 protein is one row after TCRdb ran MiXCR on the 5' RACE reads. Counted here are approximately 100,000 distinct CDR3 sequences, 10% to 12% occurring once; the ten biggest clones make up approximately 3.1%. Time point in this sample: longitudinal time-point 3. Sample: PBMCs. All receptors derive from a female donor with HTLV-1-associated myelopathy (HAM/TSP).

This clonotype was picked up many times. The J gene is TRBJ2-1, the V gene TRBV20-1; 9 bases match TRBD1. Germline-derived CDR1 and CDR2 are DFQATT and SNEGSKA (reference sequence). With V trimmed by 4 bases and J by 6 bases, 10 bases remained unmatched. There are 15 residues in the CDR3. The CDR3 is CSATTPGQGSNEQFF. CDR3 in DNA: TGCAGTGCTACTACACCGGGACAGGGCAGCAATGAGCAGTTCTTC.

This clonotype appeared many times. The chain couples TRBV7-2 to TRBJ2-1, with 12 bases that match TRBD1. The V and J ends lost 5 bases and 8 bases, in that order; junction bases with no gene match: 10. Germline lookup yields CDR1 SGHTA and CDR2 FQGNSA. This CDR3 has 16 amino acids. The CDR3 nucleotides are TGTGCCAGCAGCCCGAGGGACAGGGGGCGAAGCCATGAGCAGTTCTTC. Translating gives CASSPRDRGRSHEQFF.

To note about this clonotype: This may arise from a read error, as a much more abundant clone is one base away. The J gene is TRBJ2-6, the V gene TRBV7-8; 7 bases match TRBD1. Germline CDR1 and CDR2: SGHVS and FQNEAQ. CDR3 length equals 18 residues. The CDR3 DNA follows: TGTGCCAGCAGAACAGGGGTGGGCGGACTCTCTGGGGCCAACGTCCTGTCTTTC. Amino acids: CASRTGVGGLSGANVLSF.